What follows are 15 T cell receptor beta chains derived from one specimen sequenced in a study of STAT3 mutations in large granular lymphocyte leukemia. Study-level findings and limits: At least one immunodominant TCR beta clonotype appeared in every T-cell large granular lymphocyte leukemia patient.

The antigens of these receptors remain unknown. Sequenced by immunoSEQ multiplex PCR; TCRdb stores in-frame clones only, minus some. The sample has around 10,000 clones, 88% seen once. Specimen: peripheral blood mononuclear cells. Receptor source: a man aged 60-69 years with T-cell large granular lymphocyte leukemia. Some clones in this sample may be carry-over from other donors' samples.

The chain's CDR3 is CASSQDMDLDQPQHF. DNA of the CDR3: TGTGCCAGCAGCCAAGATATGGACCTAGATCAGCCCCAGCATTTT. The V call is TRBV4-2, the J call TRBJ1-5; D gene unclear. This CDR3 is built from 15 residues. Germline CDR1 and CDR2: LGHNA and YNFKEQ. V dropped 0 bases and J dropped 5 bases, with 11 bases sitting between them.

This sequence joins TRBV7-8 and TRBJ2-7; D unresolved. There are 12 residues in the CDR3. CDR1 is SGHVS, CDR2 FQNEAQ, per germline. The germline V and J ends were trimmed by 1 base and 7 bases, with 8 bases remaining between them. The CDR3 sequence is CASSLEGWEQYF. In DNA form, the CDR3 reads TGTGCCAGCAGCTTAGAAGGTTGGGAGCAGTACTTC.

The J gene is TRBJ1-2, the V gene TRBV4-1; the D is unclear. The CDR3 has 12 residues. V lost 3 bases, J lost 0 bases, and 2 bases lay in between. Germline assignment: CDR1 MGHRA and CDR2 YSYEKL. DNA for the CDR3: TGCGCCAGCAGCCAGGCTAACTATGGCTACACCTTC. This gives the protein CASSQANYGYTF.

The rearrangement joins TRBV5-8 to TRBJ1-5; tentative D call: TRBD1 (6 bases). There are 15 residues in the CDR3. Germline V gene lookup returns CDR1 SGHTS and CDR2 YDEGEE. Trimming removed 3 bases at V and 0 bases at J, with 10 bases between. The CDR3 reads CASSSGHLSNQPQHF. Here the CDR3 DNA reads TGTGCCAGCAGCTCGGGACACCTTAGCAATCAGCCCCAGCATTTT.

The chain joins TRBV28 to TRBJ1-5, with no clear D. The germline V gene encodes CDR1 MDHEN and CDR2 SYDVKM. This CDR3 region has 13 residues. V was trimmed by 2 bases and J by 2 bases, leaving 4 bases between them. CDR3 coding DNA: TGTGCCAGCAGTTTACTGGGCAATCAGCCCCAGCATTTT. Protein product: CASSLLGNQPQHF. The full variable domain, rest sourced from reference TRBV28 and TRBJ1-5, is DVKVTQSSRYLVKRTGEKVFLECVQDMDHENMFWYRQDPGLGLRLIYFSYDVKMKEKGDIPEGYSVSREKKERFSLILESASTNQTSMYLCASSLLGNQPQHFGDGTRLSIL.

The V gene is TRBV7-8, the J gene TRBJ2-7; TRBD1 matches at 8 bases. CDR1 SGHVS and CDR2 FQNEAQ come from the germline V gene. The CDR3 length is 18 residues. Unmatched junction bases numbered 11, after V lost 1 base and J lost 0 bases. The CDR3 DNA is TGTGCCAGCAGCTTAGGAGTCGACAGGGGTTACCTCTCCTACGAGCAGTACTTC. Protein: CASSLGVDRGYLSYEQYF.

The CDR3 spells CASSGVGYEQFF. The CDR3 DNA is TGTGCCAGCAGTGGGGTTGGCTATGAGCAGTTCTTC. This chain uses TRBV2 with TRBJ2-1; D is unresolved. The V end lost 4 bases, the J end lost 8 bases, and 9 bases lay between the germline ends. This CDR3 contains 12 residues. Germline-derived CDR1 and CDR2 are SNHLY and FYNNEI.

CDR3 region: CASTGVAGAYEQYF. The CDR3 DNA is TGCGCCAGCACGGGGGTAGCGGGAGCCTACGAGCAGTACTTC. This sequence joins TRBV10-2 and TRBJ2-7, with 9 positions matching TRBD2. Germline CDR1 reads WSHSY; CDR2 reads SAAADI. This CDR3 has 14 residues. V dropped 7 bases and J dropped 2; count of bases not matched to a gene: 6.

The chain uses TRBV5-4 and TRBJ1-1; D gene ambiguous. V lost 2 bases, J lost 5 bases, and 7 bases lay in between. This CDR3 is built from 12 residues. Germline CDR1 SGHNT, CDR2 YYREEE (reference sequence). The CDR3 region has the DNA TGTGCCAGCAGCTTTAGAAATACTGAAGCTTTCTTT. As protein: CASSFRNTEAFF. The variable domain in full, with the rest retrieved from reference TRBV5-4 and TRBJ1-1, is ETGVTQSPTHLIKTRGQQVTLRCSSQSGHNTVSWYQQALGQGPQFIFQYYREEENGRGNFPPRFSGLQFPNYSSELNVNALELDDSALYLCASSFRNTEAFFGQGTRLTVV.

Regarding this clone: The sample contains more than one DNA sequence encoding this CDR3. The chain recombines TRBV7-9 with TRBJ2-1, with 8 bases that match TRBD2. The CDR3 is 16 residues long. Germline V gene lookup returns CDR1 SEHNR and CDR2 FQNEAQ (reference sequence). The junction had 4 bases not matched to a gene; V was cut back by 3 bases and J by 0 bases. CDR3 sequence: CASSLSLAGSYNEQFF. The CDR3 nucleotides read TGTGCCAGCAGCTTGAGTCTAGCGGGCTCCTACAATGAGCAGTTCTTC.

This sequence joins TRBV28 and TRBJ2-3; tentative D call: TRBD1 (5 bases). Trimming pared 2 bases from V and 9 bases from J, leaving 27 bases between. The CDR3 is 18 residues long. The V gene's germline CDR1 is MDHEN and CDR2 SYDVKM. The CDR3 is CASSLVQDEPAARSTQYF. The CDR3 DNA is TGTGCCAGCAGTTTAGTACAGGATGAGCCTGCGGCGAGATCAACGCAGTATTTT.

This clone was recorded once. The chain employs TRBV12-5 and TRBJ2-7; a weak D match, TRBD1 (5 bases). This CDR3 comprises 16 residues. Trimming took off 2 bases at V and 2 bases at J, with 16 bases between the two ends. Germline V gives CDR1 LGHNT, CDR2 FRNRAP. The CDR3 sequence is CASGLPQGARTYEQYF. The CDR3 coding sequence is TGTGCTAGTGGTTTGCCACAAGGGGCACGGACCTACGAGCAGTACTTC.

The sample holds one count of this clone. CDR3 protein: CSSKTSGRPDTQYF. CDR3 coding DNA: TGCAGCTCAAAGACTAGCGGGAGGCCAGATACGCAGTATTTT. This chain links TRBV29-1 with TRBJ2-3, with TRBD2 matching 13 bases. This CDR3 has 14 residues. The germline CDR1 and CDR2 sequences are SQVTM and ANQGSEA. J gave up 4 bases and V 8 bases, and 6 bases lay outside the gene matches.

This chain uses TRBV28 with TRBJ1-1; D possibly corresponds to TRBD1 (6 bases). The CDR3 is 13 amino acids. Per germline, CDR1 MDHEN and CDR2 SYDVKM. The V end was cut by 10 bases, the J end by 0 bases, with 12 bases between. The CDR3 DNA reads TGTGCCAACACGGACAGCTTGAACACTGAAGCTTTCTTT. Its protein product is CANTDSLNTEAFF.

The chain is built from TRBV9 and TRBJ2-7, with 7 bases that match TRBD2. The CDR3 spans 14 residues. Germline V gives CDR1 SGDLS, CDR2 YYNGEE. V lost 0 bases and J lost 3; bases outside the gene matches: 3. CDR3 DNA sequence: TGTGCCAGCAGCGTAGGGGACTACATCTACGAGCAGTACTTC. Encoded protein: CASSVGDYIYEQYF. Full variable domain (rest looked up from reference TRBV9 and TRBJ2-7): DSGVTQTPKHLITATGQRVTLRCSPRSGDLSVYWYQQSLDQGLQFLIQYYNGEERAKGNILERFSAQQFPDLHSELNLSSLELGDSALYFCASSVGDYIYEQYFGPGTRLTVT.